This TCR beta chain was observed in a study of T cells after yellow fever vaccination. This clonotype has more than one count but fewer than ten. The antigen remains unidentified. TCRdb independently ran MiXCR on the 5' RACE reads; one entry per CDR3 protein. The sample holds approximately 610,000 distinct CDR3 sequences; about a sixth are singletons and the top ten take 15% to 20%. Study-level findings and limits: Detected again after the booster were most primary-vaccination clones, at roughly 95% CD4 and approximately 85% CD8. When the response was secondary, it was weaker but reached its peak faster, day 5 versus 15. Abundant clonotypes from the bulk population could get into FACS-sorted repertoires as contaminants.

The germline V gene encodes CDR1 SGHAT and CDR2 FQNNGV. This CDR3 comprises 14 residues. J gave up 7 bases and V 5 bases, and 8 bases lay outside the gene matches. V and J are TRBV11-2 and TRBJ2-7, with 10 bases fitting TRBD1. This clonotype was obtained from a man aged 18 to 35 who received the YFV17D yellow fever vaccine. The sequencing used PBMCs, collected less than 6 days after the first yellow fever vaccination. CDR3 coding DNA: TGTGCCAGCAGCCCGATCGGACAGGGGGGGGAGCAGTACTTC. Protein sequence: CASSPIGQGGEQYF.